These 6 T cell receptor beta chains share one sample of origin, sequenced in a study of regulatory T cells in long-lasting Graves disease. Arm-PCR with iRepertoire HTBI primers amplified the CDR3 regions for these TCR beta libraries. MiXCR, run by TCRdb on the multiplex PCR reads, gives a single entry per CDR3 protein. The sample yields approximately 690,000 distinct CDR3 sequences, approximately 29% seen once. Time point reported: persistent/refractory GD, antithyroid drugs over 5 years with positive TRAb. With RNA extracted from PBMCs as input, the TCR library was made. Sequencing used peripheral blood mononuclear cells (PBMCs), obtained when the disease was refractory, from a patient treated with antithyroid drugs. These receptors were obtained from a female donor with Graves disease.

The chain is built from TRBV10-3 and TRBJ2-6; 7 positions match TRBD1. The trim removed 5 bases at V and 4 bases at J, leaving 8 bases unmatched. Germline values: CDR1 ENHRY, CDR2 SYGVKD. This CDR3 comprises 16 residues. The DNA of the CDR3 is TGTGCCATCAGTATAGACAGGGTGGCAGGGGCCAACGTCCTGACTTTC. Residues: CAISIDRVAGANVLTF.

V gene TRBV10-3 combines with J gene TRBJ2-5, with TRBD2 as a possible D gene (6 bases). The germline gives CDR1 ENHRY, CDR2 SYGVKD. The CDR3 extends over 12 amino acids. V lost 6 bases to trimming and J lost 5 bases, with 10 bases between them. DNA of the CDR3: TGTGCCATCAGGGGGACTGGGGAGACCCAGTACTTC. It is translated as CAIRGTGETQYF.

This clonotype has more than one count but fewer than ten. The chain links TRBV7-9 to TRBJ1-3; D unresolved. V lost 1 base to trimming and J lost 5 bases, with 6 bases between them. Germline V gene data show CDR1 as SEHNR and CDR2 as FQNEAQ (reference sequence). The CDR3 has 13 residues. The CDR3 nucleotides are TGTGCCAGCAGCTTAGAGGCGAGAAACACCATATATTTT. Encoded protein: CASSLEARNTIYF. Together with reference TRBV7-9 and TRBJ1-3, the CDR3 gives the full variable domain: DTGVSQNPRHKITKRGQNVTFRCDPISEHNRLYWYRQTLGQGPEFLTYFQNEAQLEKSRLLSDRFSAERPKGSFSTLEIQRTEQGDSAMYLCASSLEARNTIYFGEGSWLTVV.

This clonotype has just a few counts. J is TRBJ1-2 and V is TRBV5-1; D is perhaps TRBD1 (6 bases). Looked up from germline, CDR1 is SGHRS and CDR2 is YFSETQ. This CDR3 spans 14 amino acids. Trimming took off 4 bases at V and 8 bases at J, with 18 bases between the two ends. The CDR3 DNA follows: TGCGCCAGCAGCCCACGGACAGATTTTTCGGGCTACACCTTC. Its translation: CASSPRTDFSGYTF.

The rearrangement joins TRBV7-9 to TRBJ2-5; 8 bases are a match to TRBD1. The CDR3 runs 14 residues. Germline lookup yields CDR1 SEHNR and CDR2 FQNEAQ (reference sequence). Unmatched junction bases numbered 7, after V lost 5 bases and J lost 5 bases. The CDR3 sequence is CASSLRTGPETQYF. The CDR3 DNA reads TGTGCCAGCAGCCTGCGGACAGGGCCGGAGACCCAGTACTTC.

This chain connects TRBV19 to TRBJ2-6; D possibly corresponds to TRBD1 (6 bases). Germline V CDR1 and CDR2: LNHDA, SQIVND (reference sequence). The CDR3 contains 17 residues. Trimming removed 5 bases from V and 0 bases from J, with 14 bases in between. The CDR3 sequence: CASSRQVGPSGANVLTF. The CDR3 DNA reads TGTGCCAGTAGTCGACAGGTGGGGCCCTCTGGGGCCAACGTCCTGACTTTC.